Presented here are 7 T cell receptor beta chains from one specimen sequenced in a study of blood T cell repertoires in COVID-19. Produced via immunoSEQ multiplex PCR; TCRdb's table is partial and in-frame only. The sample records nearly 60,000 clones, roughly 90% being singletons. Sequenced input: peripheral blood. Receptors were obtained from a man between 60 and 75 years old with active COVID-19.

The V and J genes are TRBV3-1 (or the pseudogene TRBV3-2) and TRBJ2-2; perhaps TRBD2 as D (6 bases). V lost 4 bases and J lost 5, with 14 bases in between. This CDR3 has 15 amino acids. The germline gives CDR1 LGHDT, CDR2 YNNKEL (reference sequence). As DNA, the CDR3 is TGTGCCAGCAGCCTAAGCGGAGGGGCGACCGGGGAGCTGTTTTTT. This codes for CASSLSGGATGELFF.

The chain combines TRBV6-6 with TRBJ2-7, with D possibly being TRBD2 (5 bases). Germline CDR1 is MNHNY and CDR2 is SVGAGI (reference sequence). The V end was cut by 7 bases, the J end by 5 bases, with 21 bases between. CDR3 length: 15 residues. CDR3 sequence reads: CASKWAGAPGDEQYF. The CDR3 DNA reads TGTGCCAGCAAATGGGCCGGCGCACCCGGGGACGAGCAGTACTTC.

The chain couples TRBV9 to TRBJ2-7; 8 nucleotides agree with TRBD1. The CDR3 has 15 residues. CDR1 and CDR2 from the germline V gene are SGDLS and YYNGEE. V lost 4 bases and J lost 2; bases outside the gene matches: 8. The chain's CDR3 is CASSRQGSVAYEQYF. The CDR3 DNA reads TGTGCCAGCAGCCGACAGGGGTCGGTCGCCTACGAGCAGTACTTC.

This rearrangement joins TRBV28 to TRBJ1-6; D unclear. V was trimmed by 6 bases and J by 0 bases, leaving 9 bases between them. CDR1 is MDHEN and CDR2 is SYDVKM in the germline V gene. The CDR3 sequence is 15 residues long. In DNA form, the CDR3 reads TGTGCCAGCAGAACACAGAGCTCCTATAATTCACCCCTCCACTTT. Protein sequence: CASRTQSSYNSPLHF.

This clone was seen a single time. V is TRBV18 and J is TRBJ1-4; D ambiguous. Germline V lookup: CDR1 KGHSH, CDR2 LQKENI. The CDR3 is 15 amino acids. The V end lost 5 bases, the J end lost 5 bases, and 15 bases lay between the germline ends. The CDR3 DNA reads TGTGCCAGCTCAGCCCTAGGAGATAAAAATGAAAAACTGTTTTTT. Protein product: CASSALGDKNEKLFF.

The gene calls are TRBV6-5 and TRBJ2-7; D unresolved. CDR3 length: 16 residues. Germline lookup yields CDR1 MNHEY and CDR2 SVGAGI. V was pared by 0 bases and J by 3 bases, with 15 bases between. In nucleotides, the CDR3 is TGTGCCAGCAGTTACTCGATATCCCTCCCGGTCTACGAGCAGTACTTC. It codes for CASSYSISLPVYEQYF.

The chain uses TRBV5-1 and TRBJ1-3; D uncertain. The germline V gene has CDR1 SGHRS and CDR2 YFSETQ. V was shortened by 5 bases and J by 4 bases, with 16 bases between the two germline ends. This CDR3 spans 15 amino acids. The CDR3 DNA sequence: TGCGCCAGCAGAGACCTCTTTGCGGGGGGAAACACCATATATTTT. Its translation: CASRDLFAGGNTIYF. Supplemented by reference TRBV5-1 and TRBJ1-3, the full variable domain reads KAGVTQTPRYLIKTRGQQVTLSCSPISGHRSVSWYQQTPGQGLQFLFEYFSETQRNKGNFPGRFSGRQFSNSRSEMNVSTLELGDSALYLCASRDLFAGGNTIYFGEGSWLTVV.